The rows below give T cell receptor beta chains drawn from one sample of a study of technical replicates of blood from several donors. The method was immunoSEQ multiplex PCR; TCRdb's version includes in-frame clones alone and lacks a portion of them. The sample shows roughly 70,000 clones, 90% to 95% of them seen only once. Sequenced material: T cells isolated from PBMCs. The receptors originated from a human donor in good health. CDR3s include the opening cysteine and the closing phenylalanine or tryptophan. Each record gives: V gene, clone size, D gene, J gene, CDR3 protein, CDR3 DNA. A D gene is named only where the DNA matches it firmly. Clone size is shown for a subset of rows, as once, few, many or a class of expanded clone.

V gene: TRBV9
clone size: few
D gene: TRBD2
J gene: TRBJ2-2
CDR3 protein: CASSVGGGTNTGELFF
CDR3 DNA: TGTGCCAGCAGCGTAGGGGGGGGGACGAACACCGGGGAGCTGTTTTTT

V gene: TRBV19
clone size: .
D gene: TRBD1
J gene: TRBJ2-2
CDR3 protein: CASSGQGGTGELFF
CDR3 DNA: TGTGCCAGTAGCGGACAGGGAGGAACCGGGGAGCTGTTTTTT

V gene: TRBV4-1
clone size: .
D gene: TRBD1
J gene: TRBJ1-1
CDR3 protein: CASSWDRNTEAFF
CDR3 DNA: TGCGCCAGCAGCTGGGACAGGAACACTGAAGCTTTCTTT

V gene: TRBV7-2
clone size: .
D gene: TRBD1
J gene: TRBJ1-4
CDR3 protein: CASSWTGGEKLFF
CDR3 DNA: TGTGCCAGCAGCTGGACAGGGGGCGAAAAACTGTTTTTT

V gene: TRBV30
clone size: .
D gene: .
J gene: TRBJ1-2
CDR3 protein: CAWGQINYGYTF
CDR3 DNA: TGTGCCTGGGGACAGATTAACTATGGCTACACCTTC

V gene: TRBV7-2
clone size: .
D gene: TRBD2
J gene: TRBJ2-3
CDR3 protein: CASSLAPSGSSKDTQYF
CDR3 DNA: TGTGCCAGCAGCTTAGCCCCCAGCGGGAGTAGTAAAGATACGCAGTATTTT

V gene: TRBV7-9
clone size: .
D gene: .
J gene: TRBJ2-1
CDR3 protein: CASSLSGHEQFF
CDR3 DNA: TGTGCCAGCAGCTTATCAGGGCATGAGCAGTTCTTC

V gene: TRBV7-6
clone size: .
D gene: .
J gene: TRBJ1-2
CDR3 protein: CASSAGGWDGYTF
CDR3 DNA: TGTGCCAGCAGCGCCGGGGGATGGGATGGCTACACCTTC

V gene: TRBV7-9
clone size: .
D gene: .
J gene: TRBJ1-1
CDR3 protein: CASTSGIADAFF
CDR3 DNA: TGTGCCAGCACCTCGGGGATAGCTGATGCTTTCTTT

V gene: TRBV27
clone size: .
D gene: .
J gene: TRBJ2-2
CDR3 protein: CASSLRGFTNTGELFF
CDR3 DNA: TGTGCCAGCAGTTTAAGGGGCTTCACGAACACCGGGGAGCTGTTTTTT

V gene: TRBV4-1
clone size: .
D gene: TRBD1
J gene: TRBJ1-2
CDR3 protein: CASSQSGTGGPTNYGYTF
CDR3 DNA: TGCGCCAGCAGCCAGTCCGGGACAGGGGGCCCGACAAACTATGGCTACACCTTC

V gene: TRBV5-5
clone size: .
D gene: .
J gene: TRBJ2-4
CDR3 protein: CASSDGTRNIQYF
CDR3 DNA: TGTGCCAGCAGCGATGGGACAAGGAACATTCAGTACTTC

V gene: TRBV4-3
clone size: .
D gene: .
J gene: TRBJ2-7
CDR3 protein: CASSQDHGSPYEQYF
CDR3 DNA: TGCGCCAGCAGCCAAGATCACGGGAGCCCCTACGAGCAGTACTTC

V gene: TRBV10-1
clone size: once
D gene: .
J gene: TRBJ1-3
CDR3 protein: CASSDLIGQLRQGGSGNTIYF
CDR3 DNA: TGCGCCAGCAGTGACCTGATCGGACAGCTCCGCCAAGGGGGCTCTGGAAACACCATATATTTT

V gene: TRBV6-5
clone size: .
D gene: TRBD1
J gene: TRBJ1-1
CDR3 protein: CASSWGQGATEAFF
CDR3 DNA: TGTGCCAGCAGTTGGGGACAGGGGGCAACTGAAGCTTTCTTT

V gene: TRBV10-2
clone size: .
D gene: .
J gene: TRBJ2-7
CDR3 protein: CASSEGLANSYEQYF
CDR3 DNA: TGCGCCAGCAGTGAAGGGCTAGCGAATAGCTACGAGCAGTACTTC

V gene: TRBV5-1
clone size: .
D gene: TRBD1
J gene: TRBJ2-4
CDR3 protein: CASSLWTGGNIQYF
CDR3 DNA: TGCGCCAGCAGCTTGTGGACAGGGGGAAACATTCAGTACTTC